This T cell receptor (beta chain) originates from a study of radiotherapy plus CTLA-4 blockade in lung cancer. Across the whole study: Overall, around 18% of patients showed an objective response, while about 30% attained disease control.

For this clone: Antigen: not known.

Whole-study findings and limits: Radiotherapy with ipilimumab was followed by blood expansion of tumor-derived clones. It was early blood T cell clone dynamics, with interferon-beta, that reportedly best predicted response.

Using immunoSEQ multiplex PCR, the repertoire was profiled, and TCRdb retains in-frame clones only, with some absent. The repertoire includes more than 55,000 clones, 70% to 80% of them detected once, and approximately 4.3% sits in the top ten. This TCR derives from a human donor with non-small cell lung cancer who had a partial response to radiotherapy plus ipilimumab. This sample comprised peripheral blood, obtained from a patient treated with radiotherapy plus ipilimumab.

Here the CDR3 reads CASSTGDNTEAFF. CDR3 coding DNA: TGTGCCAGCAGTACAGGGGATAACACTGAAGCTTTCTTT. This chain joins TRBV6-6 and TRBJ1-1, with 7 nucleotides matching TRBD1. Trimming removed 5 bases from V and 2 bases from J; junction bases left unmatched: 2. The CDR3 totals 13 residues. Germline V gene sequence: CDR1 MNHNY, CDR2 SVGAGI (reference sequence).